This T cell receptor beta chain emerged from a study of Ad26.COV2.S vaccination and SARS-CoV-2 variants. Overall study context: Intramuscular Ad26.COV2.S doses were given once or twice, 56 days apart.

Study results and caveats: People who got the vaccine had more spike-specific TCR breadth than people who got placebo. Across vaccine and placebo recipients, the breadth of non-spike TCRs was similar. Measures of TCR breadth and depth may have fallen short of total T cell responses.

A remark on this clone: Its target is not known.

Data came from immunoSEQ multiplex PCR; TCRdb stores just in-frame clones and leaves some out. The sample has about 350,000 clones; about 85% are singletons. The treatment denotes: around 19 received Ad26.COV2.S at low or high dose, single or two shots; 5 received placebo; per-sample allocation not given. The investigators took samples on day 63 after the first vaccine or placebo injection. The CDR3 runs 15 residues. Germline CDR1 SNHLY, CDR2 FYNNEI. The germline V and J ends were trimmed by 4 bases and 0 bases, with 11 bases remaining between them. The clonotype was recovered from a person aged 18 to 59 who received the Ad26.COV2.S COVID-19 vaccine or a placebo. This specimen was peripheral blood, taken in a trial of Ad26.COV2.S vaccine versus placebo. The V gene is TRBV2, the J gene TRBJ2-3; TRBD2 might be the D (6 bases). DNA for the CDR3: TGTGCCAGCAGTGCTGGGACTGCGAGCACAGATACGCAGTATTTT. Its protein product is CASSAGTASTDTQYF.